This TCR beta chain is from a study of identical twins. Template switching (which added a universal primer site) was used, and cDNA carried unique molecular identifiers. TCRdb re-analysed the 5' RACE reads in MiXCR, keeping a single row per CDR3 protein. The table shows about 890,000 distinct CDR3 sequences, with approximately 13% occurring only once. This clonotype was seen a few times. What it binds is not known. Germline trimming cut 3 bases from V and 6 bases from J; bases unmatched to any gene: 4. This CDR3 contains 16 residues. Healthy Caucasian donors formed the entire cohort. Study results and limitations: Because invariant MAIT and iNKT cells could be present, zero-insertion analyses could be partly confounded. The abundant beta clonotypes from cord blood had fewer insertions, and memory repertoires had none of this.

The same data also contributed to another study, on yellow fever vaccine responses in identical twins.

This receptor was obtained from a woman between 18 and 29 years old in good health. The sequencing input was PBMCs. V and J are TRBV12-3 or TRBV12-4 and TRBJ2-2, with 13 bases aligning to TRBD2. CDR3 loop: CASSLGLAGIAGELFF. CDR3 in DNA: TGTGCCAGCAGTTTGGGACTAGCGGGAATCGCCGGGGAGCTGTTTTTT.